The rows below give T cell receptor beta chains drawn from one sample of a study of T cell responses to AZD1222 COVID-19 vaccine. Profiled with immunoSEQ multiplex PCR; TCRdb holds only in-frame clones, not every one. The sample holds about 98,000 clones, about 88% seen once. The sequenced sample was peripheral blood, obtained on day 0 of AZD1222 vaccination. Source of these receptors: an adult in good health. The conserved cysteine and the conserved F or W are not part of the CDR3 here. Each record gives: V gene, D gene, CDR3 protein. The D gene is left open where the match is weak.

>TRBV10-3|-
AIRPAGGGTEAF
>TRBV7-3|-
ASSPMGRSSEQY
>TRBV7-9|TRBD2
ASSLGVSGASHYEQY
>TRBV4-3|-
ASSQDGGRGNTIY
>TRBV7-9|TRBD1
ASSSTYRDRGESPLH
>TRBV29-1|TRBD2
SVEDPSGSDNEQF
>TRBV2|-
ASSLDSNQPQH
>TRBV5-1|TRBD1
ASSGRQGDSGANVLT
>TRBV4-1|-
ASSQNSRQPPN
>TRBV10-1|-
ASRRGRYEQY
>TRBV5-4|-
ASSLVGEDGYT
>TRBV2|-
ASSRGTGLT
>TRBV30|-
AWSPSRFNYGYT
>TRBV5-6|-
ASSFGGNYGYT
>TRBV30|-
AWSNTYNSPLH
>TRBV2|-
ASRGAGGNTIY
>TRBV19|-
ASSIGPGLYGYT
>TRBV18|-
ASSLPPQPQH
>TRBV5-5|-
ASSPGAIYGYT
>TRBV5-1|-
ASRGQLNTGELF
>TRBV11-2|-
ASTRQQNTEAF
>TRBV6-5|TRBD2
ASSSTSGRWSEQY
>TRBV19|TRBD1
ASQLQGALPNEQF
>TRBV7-9|-
ASSSTEDHEQY
>TRBV6-5|-
ASSYDRIPSGNTIY
>TRBV9|-
ASSGPQGMNTEAF
>TRBV6-5|TRBD1
ASTQGQAIYNEQF
>TRBV19|TRBD1
ASRPRGQGTDTQY